What follows are 3 T cell receptor beta chains derived from one specimen sequenced in a study of T-cell memory formation after mild COVID-19 (dated by TCRdb to about 2021). Library construction relied on 5' RACE. Sequencing instrument: Illumina NovaSeq 6000. TCRdb handled the public reads itself, with Q25 trimming in fastp and clone calling in MiXCR, and kept productive beta chains. Rows matching on CDR3 protein sequence are summarized as one entry with the most common DNA and genes. The sample contains tens of thousands of distinct CDR3 sequences, 10% to 15% of them found a single time. Jointly, the top ten make up about 27% of the sample. The sequenced material came from PBMCs or a T cell subset sorted from them (not recorded which). All receptors derive from an adult woman who had mild COVID-19 (a few samples of this study predate the infection). The sample titles of this study are shuffled in the database, so cell type and time point are left out; the donor was told from shared clones.

This clonotype has only a few counts. The chain has TRBV2 and TRBJ2-7; tentatively, D is TRBD2 (6 bases). The CDR3 has 13 residues. Germline V lookup: CDR1 SNHLY, CDR2 FYNNEI. The V end was cut by 9 bases, the J end by 6 bases, with 18 bases between. The CDR3: CASEGRPQSEQYF. CDR3 nucleotides: TGTGCCAGTGAGGGGAGGCCACAATCCGAGCAGTACTTC.

This chain joins TRBV7-9 and TRBJ2-2, with 13 bases fitting TRBD2. CDR1 is SEHNR, CDR2 FQNEAQ, per germline (reference sequence). The CDR3 consists of 18 residues. V dropped 3 bases and J dropped 6; count of bases not matched to a gene: 10. Written as DNA, the CDR3 is TGTGCCAGCAGCTTCCGACTAGCGGGGGGAGATATCGCCGGGGAGCTGTTTTTT. Its translation: CASSFRLAGGDIAGELFF.

This clonotype has more than one count but fewer than ten. V is TRBV12-3 or TRBV12-4 and J is TRBJ2-1; the D is unclear. Between the trimmed V and J ends, which lost 4 bases and 6 bases, there was a span of 13 bases. This CDR3 comprises 14 residues. This CDR3 reads CASSSVRVANEQFF. The CDR3 DNA is TGTGCCAGCAGTTCCGTAAGGGTCGCCAATGAGCAGTTCTTC.